The 12 T cell receptor beta chains presented below share a single source sample, sequenced in a study of shared clonotypes between healthy human individuals. TCRdb's table, derived via immunoSEQ multiplex PCR, lists solely in-frame clones and lacks some. The sample carries 1.6 million or so clones, about 98.5% recorded once. Specimen: naive CD4+ T cells sorted from blood. Subset indicated: CD45RA+ positively selected. Source of these receptors: a man aged 25-45 years in good health.

The chain employs TRBV11-2 and TRBJ2-5; D might be TRBD1 (7 bases). Per the germline V gene, CDR1 is SGHAT and CDR2 is FQNNGV. CDR3 length: 13 amino acids. The V and J ends lost 3 bases and 5 bases respectively, with 10 bases between them. Here the CDR3 DNA reads TGTGCCAGCAGCTTTTCAGGGGGGGAGACCCAGTACTTC. Translation gives CASSFSGGETQYF.

This clone was observed a few times. The chain has TRBV21-1 and TRBJ2-7; no DNA check was done on the table's D call, TRBD1. TRBV21-1 is a recognized pseudogene. The CDR3 has 14 residues. The CDR3 DNA reads as TGTGCCAGCAGCCGGGACAGGGGCTTTTACGAGCAGTACTTC. It encodes CASSRDRGFYEQYF.

This sequence joins TRBV29-1 and TRBJ2-3; D is perhaps TRBD2 (6 bases). Germline V gene data show CDR1 as SQVTM and CDR2 as ANQGSEA. The CDR3 has 12 residues. The V end lost 6 bases, the J end lost 6 bases, and 13 bases lay between the germline ends. In DNA, the CDR3 is TGCAGCGTGGTGTCGGGGAGGGATACGCAGTATTTT. This gives the protein CSVVSGRDTQYF.

The genes are TRBV18 and TRBJ1-1; 7 bases agree with TRBD1. The CDR3 extends over 14 amino acids. The J segment lost 6 bases and the V segment lost 3 bases, leaving 7 bases of the junction unmatched. In germline, CDR1 is KGHSH, CDR2 LQKENI. CDR3 protein: CASSPVFRGPEAFF. In DNA, the CDR3 is TGTGCCAGCTCACCTGTTTTTAGGGGGCCTGAAGCTTTCTTT.

V gene TRBV5-5 combines with J gene TRBJ1-2; D might be TRBD1 (6 bases). Germline V gene sequence: CDR1 SGHKS, CDR2 YYEKEE (reference sequence). V lost 0 bases and J 4 bases, leaving 10 bases between the germline ends. The CDR3 length is 14 residues. The CDR3, as DNA: TGTGCCAGCAGCTTGGCCTGGACAGCCTATGGCTACACCTTC. It yields the protein CASSLAWTAYGYTF.

This chain links TRBV10-3 with TRBJ2-7, with D perhaps being TRBD1 or TRBD2 (5 bases each). V was trimmed by 10 bases and J by 9 bases, leaving 22 bases between them. Germline V gene lookup returns CDR1 ENHRY and CDR2 SYGVKD. The CDR3 spans 13 residues. CDR3 sequence (DNA): TGTGCCACCTCACGGGACCAGAAAAAAGGGCAGTACTTC. Encoded protein: CATSRDQKKGQYF.

The CDR3 protein is CASSLFQGRTGRGMAFF. In DNA, the CDR3 is TGTGCCAGCAGTCTTTTTCAAGGACGGACAGGGAGAGGGATGGCTTTCTTT. The chain joins TRBV28 to TRBJ1-1, with 8 nucleotides matching TRBD1. The J segment lost 11 bases and the V segment lost 5 bases, leaving 22 bases of the junction unmatched. Germline-derived CDR1 and CDR2 are MDHEN and SYDVKM. The length of the CDR3 is 17 residues.

The chain joins TRBV4-3 to TRBJ2-3; no clear D gene. This CDR3 region has 15 residues. Germline lookup yields CDR1 LGHNA and CDR2 YSLEER. V was clipped by 0 bases and J by 2 bases, with 9 bases between them. The CDR3 here is CASSQEGYSTDTQYF. DNA for the CDR3: TGCGCCAGCAGCCAAGAGGGATATTCCACAGATACGCAGTATTTT.

The chain uses TRBV6-6 and TRBJ2-1; 8 nucleotides line up with TRBD2. Germline V lookup: CDR1 MNHNY, CDR2 SVGAGI (reference sequence). This CDR3 is built from 15 residues. Germline trimming cut 10 bases from V and 3 bases from J; bases unmatched to any gene: 11. The CDR3 loop reads CATSSTGLVYNEQFF. CDR3 DNA: TGTGCCACCAGCTCTACGGGACTAGTCTACAATGAGCAGTTCTTC.

V usage is TRBV7-2 and J usage is TRBJ1-1; D uncertain. With 0 bases removed from V and 0 bases from J, the gap between germline ends came to 8 bases. This CDR3 spans 15 amino acids. CDR1 is SGHTA and CDR2 is FQGNSA in the germline V gene. The DNA for the CDR3 is TGTGCCAGCAGCTTAGCAGGGAAGGTGAACACTGAAGCTTTCTTT. It encodes CASSLAGKVNTEAFF.

The chain joins TRBV6-1 to TRBJ2-4; D not resolved. Germline CDR1 and CDR2: MNHNS and SASEGT. The CDR3 sequence is 15 residues long. Trimming removed 5 bases at V and 3 bases at J, with 14 bases between. The CDR3 sequence: CASSPPERHKNIQYF. The CDR3 DNA is TGTGCCAGCAGTCCTCCGGAACGCCACAAAAACATTCAGTACTTC.

The rearrangement uses TRBV14 and TRBJ2-1; D remains unclear. Trimming stripped 3 bases from V and 10 bases from J, with 19 bases between. CDR3 length equals 15 residues. In germline, CDR1 is SGHDN, CDR2 FVKESK. The CDR3, as DNA: TGTGCCAGCAGCCAGGGTCAAGGGTCCGGTTGGGAGCAGTTCTTC. The encoded protein is CASSQGQGSGWEQFF.